The 11 T cell receptor beta chains listed next were all sequenced from one sample in a study of shared clonotypes between healthy human individuals. Some clones are missing from TCRdb's copy, which holds only in-frame ones; the method was immunoSEQ multiplex PCR. Among millions of clones listed, approximately 94% were seen once. The source material was naive CD4+ T cells sorted from blood. Subset defined: CD45RA+ positively selected. Receptor source: a man aged 18 to 30 in good health.

The chain employs TRBV5-1 and TRBJ1-1; no definite D call. Trimming shortened V by 4 bases and J by 5 bases, and 9 bases separated the two germline ends. CDR1 is SGHRS, CDR2 YFSETQ, per germline. The CDR3 consists of 12 residues. The CDR3, as DNA: TGCGCCAGCAGCCGTCCGGGTACTGAAGCTTTCTTT. This translates into CASSRPGTEAFF.

The chain recombines TRBV5-1 with TRBJ2-3, with 7 bases fitting TRBD2. Trimming took 4 bases from V and 4 from J; bases not matched to a gene: 9. Looked up from germline, CDR1 is SGHRS and CDR2 is YFSETQ. This CDR3 has 15 residues. The CDR3 nucleotides are TGCGCCAGCAGCCACCGGGAGGCTTGGTCAGATACGCAGTATTTT. Translation gives CASSHREAWSDTQYF.

The CDR3 sequence is CASSPGTGKEGYTF. The CDR3 DNA reads TGCGCCAGCAGCCCGGGGACAGGGAAGGAAGGCTACACCTTC. The chain uses TRBV5-1 and TRBJ1-2; 9 positions match TRBD1. V shed 4 bases, J shed 8 bases, and the junction held 9 bases outside the gene matches. The length of the CDR3 is 14 residues. Per germline, CDR1 SGHRS and CDR2 YFSETQ.

V usage is TRBV6-6 and J usage is TRBJ1-1; perhaps TRBD1 as D (5 bases). This CDR3 contains 14 residues. Germline values: CDR1 MNHNY, CDR2 SVGAGI (reference sequence). Trimming shortened V by 2 bases and J by 11 bases, and 18 bases separated the two germline ends. CDR3 DNA: TGTGCCAGCAGTTACCCCGGGACCGAGTCTTGGGCTTTCTTT. It translates to CASSYPGTESWAFF.

The genes are TRBV18 and TRBJ2-3; 10 positions match TRBD1. In germline, CDR1 is KGHSH, CDR2 LQKENI. J was trimmed by 4 bases and V by 3 bases; bases with no gene match: 7. The CDR3 runs to 16 residues. The chain's CDR3 is CASSPLRQGASDTQYF. In nucleotides, the CDR3 is TGTGCCAGCTCACCCCTCCGACAGGGGGCATCAGATACGCAGTATTTT.

This clone was picked up one time. This CDR3 is also generated by other DNA sequences in the sample. This rearrangement joins TRBV30 to TRBJ1-2, with a tentative D call TRBD1 (5 bases). CDR3 length: 13 residues. The ends were cut back, 0 bases at V and 4 bases at J, with 9 bases in the middle. The germline CDR1 and CDR2 sequences are GTSNPN and SVGIG (reference sequence). The CDR3 DNA reads as TGTGCCTGGAGTGTACGGCAGGGCTATGGCTACACCTTC. Amino acids: CAWSVRQGYGYTF.

Note on this clone: Within the sample, other DNA sequences also encode this same CDR3. The chain employs TRBV5-1 and TRBJ1-6; 10 bases map to TRBD1. Germline trimming cut 4 bases from V and 10 bases from J; bases unmatched to any gene: 5. CDR3 size: 14 residues. The V gene's germline CDR1 is SGHRS and CDR2 YFSETQ. Here the CDR3 reads CASSLGQGDSPLHF. The DNA of the CDR3 is TGCGCCAGCAGCCTCGGACAGGGGGACTCACCCCTCCACTTT.

In regard to this clone: The sample carries other DNA sequences with the same CDR3. This chain links TRBV5-1 with TRBJ2-1; 8 bases line up with TRBD1. V lost 4 bases and J lost 0; bases outside the gene matches: 3. This CDR3 is 15 amino acids long. Germline CDR1 reads SGHRS; CDR2 reads YFSETQ. The CDR3 spells CASSVTGGSYNEQFF. In DNA form, the CDR3 reads TGCGCCAGCAGCGTAACAGGGGGCTCCTACAATGAGCAGTTCTTC.

This clone was observed a few times. A junction end diverges from the germline sequence, so it may reflect a read error. The V gene is TRBV7-9, the J gene TRBJ1-6; perhaps TRBD1 as D (6 bases). The CDR3 sequence is 14 residues long. Germline CDR1 reads SEHNR; CDR2 reads FQNEAQ (reference sequence). CDR3 sequence: CASRSGGPNSLLHF. The CDR3 bases are TGTGCCAGCAGATCCGGGGGGCCTAATTCACTCCTCCACTTT. Looking up the rest from reference TRBV7-9 and TRBJ1-6 gives the full variable domain: DTGVSQNPRHKITKRGQNVTFRCDPISEHNRLYWYRQTLGQGPEFLTYFQNEAQLEKSRLLSDRFSAERPKGSFSTLEIQRTEQGDSAMYLCASRSGGPNSLLHFGNGTRLTVT.

The chain uses TRBV6-5 and TRBJ2-3; D remains ambiguous. CDR3 length: 10 amino acids. With 8 bases removed from V and 1 base from J, the gap between germline ends came to 1 base. CDR1 MNHEY and CDR2 SVGAGI come from the germline V gene. The CDR3 region has the DNA TGTGCCAGCGGCACAGATACGCAGTATTTT. This gives the protein CASGTDTQYF.

Notes on this clone: Other DNA sequences in this specimen translate into the identical CDR3. The V gene is TRBV19, the J gene TRBJ1-1, with D hard to call. The CDR3 spans 14 residues. CDR1 is LNHDA, CDR2 SQIVND, per germline (reference sequence). The V and J ends lost 2 bases and 0 bases respectively, with 7 bases between them. CDR3 residues: CASSITGLNTEAFF. The CDR3 DNA reads as TGTGCCAGTAGTATAACCGGACTGAACACTGAAGCTTTCTTT.